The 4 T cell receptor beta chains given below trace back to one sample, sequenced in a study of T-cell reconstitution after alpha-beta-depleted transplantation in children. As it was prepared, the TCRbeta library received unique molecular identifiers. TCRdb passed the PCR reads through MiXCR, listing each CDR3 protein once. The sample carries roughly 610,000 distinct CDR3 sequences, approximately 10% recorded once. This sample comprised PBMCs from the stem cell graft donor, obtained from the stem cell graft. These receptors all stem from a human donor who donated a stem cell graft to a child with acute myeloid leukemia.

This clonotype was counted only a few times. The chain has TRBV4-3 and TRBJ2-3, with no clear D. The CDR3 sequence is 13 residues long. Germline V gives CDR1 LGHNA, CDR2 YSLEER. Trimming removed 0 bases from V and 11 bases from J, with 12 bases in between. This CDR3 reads CASSQDRSWGQYF. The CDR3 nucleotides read TGCGCCAGCAGCCAAGACAGGTCCTGGGGGCAGTATTTT.

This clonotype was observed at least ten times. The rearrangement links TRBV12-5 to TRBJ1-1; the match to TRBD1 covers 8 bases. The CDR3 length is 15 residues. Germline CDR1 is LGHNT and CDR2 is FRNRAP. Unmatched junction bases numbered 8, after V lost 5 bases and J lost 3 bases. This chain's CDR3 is CASGPGQGRDTEAFF. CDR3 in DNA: TGTGCTAGTGGTCCCGGACAGGGTAGAGACACTGAAGCTTTCTTT.

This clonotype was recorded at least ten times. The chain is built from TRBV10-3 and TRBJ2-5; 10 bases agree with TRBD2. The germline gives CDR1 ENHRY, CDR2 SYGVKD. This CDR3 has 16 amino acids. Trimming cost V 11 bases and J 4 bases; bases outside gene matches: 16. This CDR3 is CAPRGGLAGVRETQYF. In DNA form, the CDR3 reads TGTGCCCCACGGGGTGGGCTAGCGGGAGTCCGAGAGACCCAGTACTTC.

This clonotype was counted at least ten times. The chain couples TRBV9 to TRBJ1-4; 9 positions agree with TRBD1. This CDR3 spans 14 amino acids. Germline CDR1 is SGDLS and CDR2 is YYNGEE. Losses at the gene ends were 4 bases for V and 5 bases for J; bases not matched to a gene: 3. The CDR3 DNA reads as TGTGCCAGCAGCACCGGGACAGGGAATGAAAAACTGTTTTTT. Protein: CASSTGTGNEKLFF.